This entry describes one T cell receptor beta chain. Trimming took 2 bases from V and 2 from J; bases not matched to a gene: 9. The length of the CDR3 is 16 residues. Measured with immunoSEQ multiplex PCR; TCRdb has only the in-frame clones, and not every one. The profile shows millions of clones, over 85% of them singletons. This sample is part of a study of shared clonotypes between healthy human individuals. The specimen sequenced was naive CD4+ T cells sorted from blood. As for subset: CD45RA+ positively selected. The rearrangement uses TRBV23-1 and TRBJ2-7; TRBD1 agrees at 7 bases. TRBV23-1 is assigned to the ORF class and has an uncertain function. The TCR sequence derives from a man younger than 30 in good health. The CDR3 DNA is TGCGCCAGCAGTCAAAACCAGAGACAGGGAACCTACGAGCAGTACTTC. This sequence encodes CASSQNQRQGTYEQYF.